This T cell receptor (beta chain) was captured by sequencing in a study of beta chain features in type 1 diabetes. Study in general: In age, gender and cell yields, patients were similar to healthy donors.

The investigators reverse transcribed all of the isolated RNA, so they sequenced expressed TCRB transcripts. Sequenced by immunoSEQ multiplex PCR; TCRdb stores in-frame clones only, minus some. The sample carries some 150,000 clones, approximately 10% recorded once. This CDR3 contains 17 residues. V lost 4 bases, J lost 2 bases, and 18 bases lay in between. The V gene's germline CDR1 is LNHNV and CDR2 YYDKDF (reference sequence). This clone has just a few counts. Its target is unknown. Study-wide results and limits: Any HLA-type effect on TCRB rearrangement remained unresolved here. In every one of the four CD4+ subsets, TCRB CDR3s were moderately but significantly shorter in Type 1 diabetes patients.

This TCR was sampled from a man younger than 30 in good health. The specimen sequenced was central memory CD4+ T cells from blood. The chain employs TRBV15 and TRBJ2-4, with D perhaps TRBD1 (6 bases). The CDR3 nucleotides read TGTGCCACCAGCACTCCCACTAGAGGGGGACCCAAAAACATTCAGTACTTC. Amino acids: CATSTPTRGGPKNIQYF. Supplemented by reference TRBV15 and TRBJ2-4, the full variable domain reads DAMVIQNPRYQVTQFGKPVTLSCSQTLNHNVMYWYQQKSSQAPKLLFHYYDKDFNNEADTPDNFQSRRPNTSFCFLDIRSPGLGDTAMYLCATSTPTRGGPKNIQYFGAGTRLSVL.